What follows are 29 T cell receptor beta chains derived from one specimen sequenced in a study of blood T cell repertoires in COVID-19. The method was immunoSEQ multiplex PCR; TCRdb's version includes in-frame clones alone and lacks a portion of them. The profile shows around 120,000 clones, roughly 90% of them singletons. Sequencing was done on a sample of peripheral blood. The receptors come from an older woman with COVID-19, enrolled during active disease.

The chain is built from TRBV21-1 and TRBJ2-7; the D call in the table, TRBD1, was not verified against the DNA. TRBV21-1 is a pseudogene. The CDR3 length is 16 residues. As DNA, the CDR3 is TGTGCCAGCACCATCCCCGTCGACAAAGCTATCCACGAGCAGTACTTC. Protein: CASTIPVDKAIHEQYF.

This CDR3 is CASSLEVLAGGGNEQFF. The DNA for the CDR3 is TGCGCCAGCAGCCTGGAGGTCCTAGCGGGGGGAGGCAATGAGCAGTTCTTC. This chain links TRBV5-1 with TRBJ2-1, with 11 positions matching TRBD2. After removal of 4 bases from V and 6 bases from J, the junction contained 12 bases not matched to a gene. The CDR3 contains 17 residues. Germline V gene lookup returns CDR1 SGHRS and CDR2 YFSETQ. Full variable domain (missing parts from reference TRBV5-1 and TRBJ2-1): KAGVTQTPRYLIKTRGQQVTLSCSPISGHRSVSWYQQTPGQGLQFLFEYFSETQRNKGNFPGRFSGRQFSNSRSEMNVSTLELGDSALYLCASSLEVLAGGGNEQFFGPGTRLTVL.

V usage is TRBV15 and J usage is TRBJ2-5; D remains ambiguous. Germline V gene data show CDR1 as LNHNV and CDR2 as YYDKDF (reference sequence). This CDR3 comprises 14 residues. The V end lost 0 bases, the J end lost 5 bases, and 10 bases lay between the germline ends. CDR3 protein: CATSREEQYETQYF. The CDR3 nucleotides read TGTGCCACCAGCAGAGAAGAACAATACGAGACCCAGTACTTC.

In this sample, this clone turned up once. The chain employs TRBV10-1 and TRBJ1-5; 9 positions agree with TRBD1. The V gene end was trimmed by 8 bases and the J gene end by 2 bases; junction bases not matched to a gene: 7. The germline gives CDR1 WNHNN, CDR2 SYGVQD (reference sequence). The CDR3 sequence is 15 residues long. CDR3 nucleotides: TGCGCCAGCGGGGGACAGGGAAAAGGCAATCAGCCCCAGCATTTT. Its translation is CASGGQGKGNQPQHF.

The chain recombines TRBV2 with TRBJ1-5; D is unclear. V was cut by 7 bases and J by 3 bases, with 10 bases left in between. CDR1 is SNHLY, CDR2 FYNNEI, per germline. This CDR3 is built from 13 residues. CDR3 protein: CASTVRINQPQHF. The DNA for the CDR3 is TGTGCCAGCACCGTGAGGATCAATCAGCCCCAGCATTTT.

This clone occurred a few times. CDR3 region: CASCIRTNEKLFF. In DNA, the CDR3 is TGTGCCAGTTGTATCAGGACTAATGAAAAACTGTTTTTT. V and J are TRBV12-3 or TRBV12-4 and TRBJ1-4; D is unclear. The CDR3 is made up of 13 amino acids. The V gene lost 9 bases and the J gene lost 2 bases, with 10 bases spanning the gap.

The chain joins TRBV18 to TRBJ2-2; 9 nucleotides match TRBD1. Trimming cost V 3 bases and J 6 bases; bases outside gene matches: 2. The length of the CDR3 is 14 residues. The germline V gene encodes CDR1 KGHSH and CDR2 LQKENI. The CDR3 region has the DNA TGTGCCAGCTCACCGGACAGGGGATCCGGGGAGCTGTTTTTT. Its translation is CASSPDRGSGELFF.

The chain's CDR3 is CASSLSRGATYNEQFF. In nucleotides, the CDR3 is TGTGCCAGCAGCTTGAGTCGGGGGGCCACCTACAATGAGCAGTTCTTC. The chain couples TRBV5-4 to TRBJ2-1; D is perhaps TRBD2 (7 bases). Germline loops: CDR1 SGHNT, CDR2 YYREEE (reference sequence). Trimming stripped 1 base from V and 2 bases from J, with 13 bases between. The CDR3 runs to 16 residues.

The rearrangement links TRBV3-1 (or the pseudogene TRBV3-2) to TRBJ2-7; TRBD2 matches 12 bases. Germline lookup yields CDR1 LGHDT and CDR2 YNNKEL (reference sequence). The CDR3 has 16 residues. V shed 1 base and J 4 bases; nucleotides not matched to a gene: 5. The CDR3 DNA follows: TGTGCCAGCAGCCAAGCTTGGACTAGCGGGATATACGAGCAGTACTTC. Encoded protein: CASSQAWTSGIYEQYF.

This clone was found a few times. The genes are TRBV5-1 and TRBJ1-1; D gene unclear. Trimming took off 0 bases at V and 1 base at J, with 7 bases between the two ends. CDR3 length: 14 amino acids. Germline V gives CDR1 SGHRS, CDR2 YFSETQ. CDR3 bases: TGCGCCAGCAGCTTGGAGCACCCGAACACTGAAGCTTTCTTT. Residues: CASSLEHPNTEAFF.

J is TRBJ2-3 and V is TRBV5-4; 9 bases map to TRBD2. J lost 4 bases, V lost 0 bases, and 3 bases had no gene match. CDR3 length: 15 amino acids. Germline V lookup: CDR1 SGHNT, CDR2 YYREEE (reference sequence). The CDR3 protein is CASSLGLAGADTQYF. The CDR3 DNA reads as TGTGCCAGCAGCTTGGGATTAGCGGGGGCAGATACGCAGTATTTT.

This chain joins TRBV19 and TRBJ2-3, with D possibly matching TRBD1 (7 bases). Germline V gene sequence: CDR1 LNHDA, CDR2 SQIVND (reference sequence). V lost 6 bases and J 1 base, leaving 29 bases between the germline ends. The CDR3 has 20 amino acids. CDR3 protein: CASRRQGGAQRAPGTDTQYF. The CDR3 nucleotides are TGTGCCAGTAGAAGACAGGGCGGGGCCCAGCGCGCCCCTGGCACAGATACGCAGTATTTT. Full variable domain (remainder filled in from reference TRBV19 and TRBJ2-3): DGGITQSPKYLFRKEGQNVTLSCEQNLNHDAMYWYRQDPGQGLRLIYYSQIVNDFQKGDIAEGYSVSREKKESFPLTVTSAQKNPTAFYLCASRRQGGAQRAPGTDTQYFGPGTRLTVL.

This chain links TRBV15 with TRBJ2-5; 7 bases are a match to TRBD1. With 1 base clipped from V and 7 bases from J, the junction kept 9 bases outside the gene matches. Germline V CDR1 and CDR2: LNHNV, YYDKDF (reference sequence). The length of the CDR3 is 15 residues. The CDR3 region is CATSRGEGAGRTQYF. The CDR3 DNA reads as TGTGCCACCAGCAGAGGAGAGGGGGCTGGTCGGACCCAGTACTTC.

This sequence joins TRBV6-2 or TRBV6-3 and TRBJ1-5, with D perhaps matching TRBD1 (6 bases). Germline V gives CDR1 MNHEY, CDR2 SVGEGT. The CDR3 covers 15 residues. The germline V and J ends were trimmed by 4 bases and 1 base, with 11 bases remaining between them. The CDR3: CASSSGQTSNQPQHF. The CDR3 DNA follows: TGTGCCAGCAGTTCTGGACAGACGAGCAATCAGCCCCAGCATTTT.

V is TRBV7-2 and J is TRBJ2-5; 10 bases are shared with TRBD2. Germline assignment: CDR1 SGHTA and CDR2 FQGNSA. Trimming took 6 bases from V and 3 from J; bases not matched to a gene: 10. The CDR3 is 16 amino acids. DNA of the CDR3: TGTGCCAGCAGGGGAGGAAGGACTAGCGGTAAAGAGACCCAGTACTTC. It specifies CASRGGRTSGKETQYF. Variable domain in full (rest from reference TRBV7-2 and TRBJ2-5): GAGVSQSPSNKVTEKGKDVELRCDPISGHTALYWYRQSLGQGLEFLIYFQGNSAPDKSGLPSDRFSAERTGGSVSTLTIQRTQQEDSAVYLCASRGGRTSGKETQYFGPGTRLLVL.

The J gene is TRBJ2-1, the V gene TRBV4-3; 12 bases are a match to TRBD2. V lost 0 bases to trimming and J lost 7 bases; unmatched junction nucleotides: 4. Looked up from germline, CDR1 is LGHNA and CDR2 is YSLEER. This CDR3 has 16 amino acids. The CDR3 loop is CASSQEPSGGANEQFF. Written as DNA, the CDR3 is TGCGCCAGCAGCCAAGAGCCTAGCGGGGGGGCAAATGAGCAGTTCTTC.

The gene calls are TRBV27 and TRBJ2-7; no definite D call. Trimming left V 3 bases short and J 2 bases short, with 11 bases between. Germline V gene data show CDR1 as MNHEY and CDR2 as SMNVEV (reference sequence). The CDR3 contains 14 residues. The CDR3 reads CASSFRRPTYEQYF. The CDR3 DNA is TGTGCCAGCAGTTTTAGGCGGCCTACCTACGAGCAGTACTTC.

The V gene is TRBV9, the J gene TRBJ1-2; tentatively, D is TRBD1 (5 bases). Germline V gives CDR1 SGDLS, CDR2 YYNGEE. The CDR3 is 15 amino acids. The V end lost 3 bases, the J end lost 4 bases, and 16 bases lay between the germline ends. Here the CDR3 DNA reads TGTGCCAGCAGCGGTCAGGGTGCGTTCGGCTATGGCTACACCTTC. Translated: CASSGQGAFGYGYTF.

The V and J genes are TRBV5-4 and TRBJ1-2; 7 bases are a match to TRBD1. From germline, CDR1 is SGHNT and CDR2 YYREEE (reference sequence). This CDR3 region has 15 residues. Trimming cost V 4 bases and J 7 bases; bases outside gene matches: 13. The CDR3 bases are TGTGCCAGCAGCCCCCCCTCTACAGGGGAGCGTGGCTACACCTTC. Its translation: CASSPPSTGERGYTF.

The chain employs TRBV6-2 or TRBV6-3 and TRBJ2-2; a possible D gene is TRBD2 (5 bases). The CDR3 is 13 amino acids. Germline lookup yields CDR1 MNHEY and CDR2 SVGEGT. V was clipped by 6 bases and J by 5 bases, with 10 bases between them. CDR3: CASSSWETGELFF. The CDR3 nucleotides read TGTGCCAGCAGCTCATGGGAGACCGGGGAGCTGTTTTTT.

J is TRBJ1-1 and V is TRBV6-5; D perhaps matches TRBD1 (6 bases). Trimming left V 5 bases short and J 7 bases short, with 14 bases between. The CDR3 is 13 amino acids. Germline lookup yields CDR1 MNHEY and CDR2 SVGAGI. The CDR3 DNA reads TGTGCCAGCAGTAGAAACAGGGCACGTGAAGCTTTCTTT. It specifies CASSRNRAREAFF.

The chain uses TRBV11-2 and TRBJ2-1; a weak D match, TRBD2 (5 bases). The V end was cut by 6 bases, the J end by 0 bases, with 15 bases between. CDR1 and CDR2 from the germline V gene are SGHAT and FQNNGV. The CDR3 has 16 residues. This CDR3 reads CASSRYLGSSYNEQFF. The CDR3 DNA sequence: TGTGCCAGCAGTCGGTATCTGGGGAGCTCCTACAATGAGCAGTTCTTC.

The genes are TRBV3-1 (or the pseudogene TRBV3-2) and TRBJ1-3, with unresolved D. Deletions cut 3 bases from V and 0 bases from J, with 12 bases between. Per the germline V gene, CDR1 is LGHDT and CDR2 is YNNKEL (reference sequence). The CDR3 covers 16 residues. This CDR3 is CASSHASGYSGNTIYF. The CDR3 DNA follows: TGTGCCAGCAGCCACGCATCAGGATACTCTGGAAACACCATATATTTT.

To note about this clone: The same CDR3 arises from other DNA sequences in this sample as well. This chain joins TRBV4-3 and TRBJ1-2; 10 positions agree with TRBD1. This CDR3 has 13 residues. V lost 3 bases and J lost 5; bases outside the gene matches: 0. CDR1 is LGHNA, CDR2 YSLEER, per germline. CDR3 coding DNA: TGCGCCAGCAGCCAGGGACAGGGGTATGGCTACACCTTC. Its protein is CASSQGQGYGYTF.

This chain joins TRBV6-4 and TRBJ1-1, with D possibly TRBD1 on 5 matching bases. This CDR3 spans 14 amino acids. V dropped 6 bases and J dropped 3 bases, with 14 bases sitting between them. Germline loops: CDR1 MRHNA, CDR2 SNTAGT. DNA for the CDR3: TGTGCCAGCAGCCCGGGGGGGACTCACACTGAAGCTTTCTTT. This translates into CASSPGGTHTEAFF.

This clone occurred a few times. J is TRBJ2-2 and V is TRBV19; D gene ambiguous. This CDR3 spans 14 amino acids. CDR1 LNHDA and CDR2 SQIVND come from the germline V gene (reference sequence). The ends were cut back, 1 base at V and 3 bases at J, with 6 bases in the middle. CDR3 protein: CASSIGQDTGELFF. The CDR3, as DNA: TGTGCCAGTAGTATAGGGCAGGACACCGGGGAGCTGTTTTTT.

This chain uses TRBV20-1 with TRBJ2-2; D is unresolved. Germline CDR1 is DFQATT and CDR2 is SNEGSKA (reference sequence). Trimming cost V 3 bases and J 5 bases, with 10 bases left between them. The CDR3 sequence is 13 residues long. CDR3 protein: CSASLGQTGELFF. CDR3 bases: TGCAGTGCTAGTCTTGGGCAGACCGGGGAGCTGTTTTTT.

This chain joins TRBV29-1 and TRBJ1-1; D is unclear. The germline gives CDR1 SQVTM, CDR2 ANQGSEA. V was cut by 4 bases and J by 0 bases, with 3 bases left in between. The CDR3 contains 11 residues. The DNA of the CDR3 is TGCAGCGTTGCAATGAACACTGAAGCTTTCTTT. Translating it yields CSVAMNTEAFF.

The CDR3 protein is CASSLSGQGNSPLHF. In DNA form, the CDR3 reads TGTGCCAGTAGTCTATCGGGACAGGGCAATTCACCCCTCCACTTT. This chain links TRBV19 with TRBJ1-6, with 9 nucleotides matching TRBD1. Germline CDR1 LNHDA, CDR2 SQIVND (reference sequence). Germline trimming cut 5 bases from V and 7 bases from J; bases unmatched to any gene: 6. The CDR3 runs 15 residues.